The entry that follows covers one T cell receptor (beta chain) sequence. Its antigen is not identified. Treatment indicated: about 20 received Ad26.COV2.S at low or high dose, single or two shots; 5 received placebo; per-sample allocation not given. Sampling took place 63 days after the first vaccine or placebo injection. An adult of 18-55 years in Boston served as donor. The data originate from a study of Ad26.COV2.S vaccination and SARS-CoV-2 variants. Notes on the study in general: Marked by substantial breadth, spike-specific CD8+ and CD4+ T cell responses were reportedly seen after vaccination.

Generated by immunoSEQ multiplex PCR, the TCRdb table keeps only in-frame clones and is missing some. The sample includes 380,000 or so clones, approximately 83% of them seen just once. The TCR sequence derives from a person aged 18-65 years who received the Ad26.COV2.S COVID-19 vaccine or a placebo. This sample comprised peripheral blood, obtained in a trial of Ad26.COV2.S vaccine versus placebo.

CDR3 in amino acids: CASHGGVRGYTF. The CDR3 DNA reads as TGTGCCAGCCATGGGGGGGTTAGGGGCTACACCTTC. The chain has TRBV5-6 and TRBJ1-2; D might be TRBD1 (5 bases). Per germline, CDR1 SGHDT and CDR2 YYEEEE. The CDR3 consists of 12 residues. Between the trimmed V and J ends, which lost 7 bases and 8 bases, there was a span of 15 bases.